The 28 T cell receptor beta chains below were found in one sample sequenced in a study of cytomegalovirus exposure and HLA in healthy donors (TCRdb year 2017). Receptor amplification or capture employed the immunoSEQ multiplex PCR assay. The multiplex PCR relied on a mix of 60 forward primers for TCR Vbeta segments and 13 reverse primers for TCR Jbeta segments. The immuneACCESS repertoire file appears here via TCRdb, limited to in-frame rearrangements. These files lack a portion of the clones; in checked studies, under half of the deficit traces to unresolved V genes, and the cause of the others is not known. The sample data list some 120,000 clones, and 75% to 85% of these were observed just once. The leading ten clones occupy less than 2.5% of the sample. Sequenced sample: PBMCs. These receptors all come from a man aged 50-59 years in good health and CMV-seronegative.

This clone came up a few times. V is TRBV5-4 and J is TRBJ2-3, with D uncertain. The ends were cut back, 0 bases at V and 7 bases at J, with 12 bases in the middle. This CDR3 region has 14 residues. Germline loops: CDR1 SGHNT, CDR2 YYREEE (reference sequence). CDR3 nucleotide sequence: TGTGCCAGCAGCTTGGCCTCCAACGAGAATACGCAGTATTTT. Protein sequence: CASSLASNENTQYF.

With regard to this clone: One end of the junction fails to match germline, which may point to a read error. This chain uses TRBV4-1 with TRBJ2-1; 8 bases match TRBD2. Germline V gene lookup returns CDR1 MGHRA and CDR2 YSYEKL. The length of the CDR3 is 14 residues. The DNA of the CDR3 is TGCGCCAGCAGCCAAGATGGACTAGCCGCAAATCTCCTCTTC. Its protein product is CASSQDGLAANLLF.

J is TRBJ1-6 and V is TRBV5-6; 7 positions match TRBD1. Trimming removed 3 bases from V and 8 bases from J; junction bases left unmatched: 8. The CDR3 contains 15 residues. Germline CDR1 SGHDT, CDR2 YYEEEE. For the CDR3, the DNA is TGTGCCAGCAGCTGGGCTACAGGGGCCGATTCACCCCTCCACTTT. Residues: CASSWATGADSPLHF.

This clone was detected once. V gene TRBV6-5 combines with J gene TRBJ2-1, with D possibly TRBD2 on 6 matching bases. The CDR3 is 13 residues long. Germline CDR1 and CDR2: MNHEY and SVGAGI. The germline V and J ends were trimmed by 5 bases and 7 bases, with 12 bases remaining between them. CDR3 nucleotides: TGTGCCAGCAGTCCCGATCGGGGGAATGAGCAGTTCTTC. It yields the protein CASSPDRGNEQFF.

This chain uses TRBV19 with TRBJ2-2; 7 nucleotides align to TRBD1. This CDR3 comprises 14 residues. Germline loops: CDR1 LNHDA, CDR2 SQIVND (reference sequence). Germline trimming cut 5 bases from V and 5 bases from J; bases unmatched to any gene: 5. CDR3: CASSPGGKTGELFF. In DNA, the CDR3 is TGTGCCAGTAGTCCAGGGGGAAAGACCGGGGAGCTGTTTTTT.

The CDR3 loop reads CASSINQETQYF. CDR3 nucleotides: TGTGCCAGTAGTATCAACCAAGAGACCCAGTACTTC. The chain is built from TRBV19 and TRBJ2-5; D uncertain. The germline CDR1 and CDR2 sequences are LNHDA and SQIVND (reference sequence). V was pared by 3 bases and J by 0 bases, with 2 bases between. This CDR3 comprises 12 residues.

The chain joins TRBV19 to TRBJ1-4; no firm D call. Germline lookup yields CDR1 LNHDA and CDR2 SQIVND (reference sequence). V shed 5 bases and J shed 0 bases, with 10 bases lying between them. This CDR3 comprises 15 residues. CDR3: CASSRGAATNEKLFF. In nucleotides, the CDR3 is TGTGCCAGTAGTCGAGGAGCTGCAACTAATGAAAAACTGTTTTTT.

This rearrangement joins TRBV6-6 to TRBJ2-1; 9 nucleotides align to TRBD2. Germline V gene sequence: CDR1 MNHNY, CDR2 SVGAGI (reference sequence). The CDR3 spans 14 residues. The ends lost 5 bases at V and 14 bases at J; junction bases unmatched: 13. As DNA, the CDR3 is TGTGCCAGCAGTCCCATTGCGGGGGGGAGTTACGAGTTCTTC. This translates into CASSPIAGGSYEFF.

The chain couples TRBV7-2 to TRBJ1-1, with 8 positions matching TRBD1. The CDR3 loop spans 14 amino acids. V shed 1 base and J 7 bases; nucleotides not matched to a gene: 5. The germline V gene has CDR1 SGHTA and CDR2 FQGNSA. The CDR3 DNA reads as TGTGCCAGCAGCTTAGACAGGGGGGGAGGTGAAGCTTTCTTT. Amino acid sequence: CASSLDRGGGEAFF.

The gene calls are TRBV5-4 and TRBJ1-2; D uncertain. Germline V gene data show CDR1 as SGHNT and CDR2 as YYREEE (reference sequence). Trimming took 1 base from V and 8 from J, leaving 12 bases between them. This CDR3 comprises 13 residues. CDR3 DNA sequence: TGTGCCAGCAGCTTGATCGGGGTGGGAGGCTACACCTTC. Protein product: CASSLIGVGGYTF.

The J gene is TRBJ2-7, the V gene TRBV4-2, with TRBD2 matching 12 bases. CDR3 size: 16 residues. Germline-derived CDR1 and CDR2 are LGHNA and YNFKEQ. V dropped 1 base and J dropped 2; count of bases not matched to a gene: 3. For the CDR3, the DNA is TGTGCCAGCAGCCAAGGTGGACTAGCGGGGCCCTACGAGCAGTACTTC. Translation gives CASSQGGLAGPYEQYF.

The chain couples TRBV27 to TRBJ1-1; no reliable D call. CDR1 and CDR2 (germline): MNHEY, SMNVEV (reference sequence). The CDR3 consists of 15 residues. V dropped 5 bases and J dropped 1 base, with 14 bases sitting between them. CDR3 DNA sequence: TGTGCCAGCAGTCCTAGTGGAGGAGGGAACACTGAAGCTTTCTTT. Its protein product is CASSPSGGGNTEAFF.

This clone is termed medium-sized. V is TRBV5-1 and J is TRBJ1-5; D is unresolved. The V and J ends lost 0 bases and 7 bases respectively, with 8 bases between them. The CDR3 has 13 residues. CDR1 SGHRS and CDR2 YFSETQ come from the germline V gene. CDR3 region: CASSLDSLQPQHF. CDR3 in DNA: TGCGCCAGCAGCTTGGACAGTCTACAGCCCCAGCATTTT.

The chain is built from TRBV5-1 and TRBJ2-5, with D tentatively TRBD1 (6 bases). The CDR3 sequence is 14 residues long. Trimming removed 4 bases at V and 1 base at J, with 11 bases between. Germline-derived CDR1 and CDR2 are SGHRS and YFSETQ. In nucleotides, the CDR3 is TGCGCCAGCAGCATAGGACAGACCCAAGAGACCCAGTACTTC. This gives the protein CASSIGQTQETQYF.

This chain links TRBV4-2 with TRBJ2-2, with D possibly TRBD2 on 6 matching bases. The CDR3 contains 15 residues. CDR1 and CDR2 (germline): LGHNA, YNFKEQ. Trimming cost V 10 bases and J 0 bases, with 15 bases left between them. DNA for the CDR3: TGTGCCAACAGTGTGGCGGGGACGAACACCGGGGAGCTGTTTTTT. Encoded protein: CANSVAGTNTGELFF.

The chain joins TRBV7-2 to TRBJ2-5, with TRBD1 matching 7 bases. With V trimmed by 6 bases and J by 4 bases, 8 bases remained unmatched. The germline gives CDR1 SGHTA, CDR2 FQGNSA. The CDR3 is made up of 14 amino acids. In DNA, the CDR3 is TGTGCCAGCAGTACAACAGGGGTTGGAGAGACCCAGTACTTC. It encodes CASSTTGVGETQYF. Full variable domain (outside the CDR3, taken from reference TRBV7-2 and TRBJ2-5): GAGVSQSPSNKVTEKGKDVELRCDPISGHTALYWYRQSLGQGLEFLIYFQGNSAPDKSGLPSDRFSAERTGGSVSTLTIQRTQQEDSAVYLCASSTTGVGETQYFGPGTRLLVL.

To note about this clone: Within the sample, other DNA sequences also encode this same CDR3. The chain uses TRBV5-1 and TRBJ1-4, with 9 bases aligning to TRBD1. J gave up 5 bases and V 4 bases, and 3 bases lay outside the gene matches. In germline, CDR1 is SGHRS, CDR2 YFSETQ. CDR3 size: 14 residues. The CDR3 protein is CASSPDRGNEKLFF. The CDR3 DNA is TGCGCCAGCAGCCCGGACAGGGGAAATGAAAAACTGTTTTTT.

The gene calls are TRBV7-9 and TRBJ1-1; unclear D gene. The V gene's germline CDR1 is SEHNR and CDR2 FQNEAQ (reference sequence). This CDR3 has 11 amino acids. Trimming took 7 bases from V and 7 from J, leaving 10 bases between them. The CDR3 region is CASIRVDEAFF. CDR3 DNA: TGTGCCAGCATCCGGGTGGATGAAGCTTTCTTT.

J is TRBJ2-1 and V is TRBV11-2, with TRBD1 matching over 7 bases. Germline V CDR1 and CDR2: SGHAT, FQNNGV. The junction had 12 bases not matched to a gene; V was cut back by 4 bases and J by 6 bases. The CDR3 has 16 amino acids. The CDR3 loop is CASSSYPDRDPNEQFF. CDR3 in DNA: TGTGCCAGCAGCTCCTACCCTGACAGGGACCCCAATGAGCAGTTCTTC.

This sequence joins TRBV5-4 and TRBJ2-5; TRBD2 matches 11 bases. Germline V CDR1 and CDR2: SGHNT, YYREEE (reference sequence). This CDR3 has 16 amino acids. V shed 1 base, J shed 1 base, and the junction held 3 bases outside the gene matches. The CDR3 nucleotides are TGTGCCAGCAGCTTGAGACTAGCGGGGTTCCAAGAGACCCAGTACTTC. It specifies CASSLRLAGFQETQYF.

CDR3 sequence reads: CASSRYATSEETQYF. Written as DNA, the CDR3 is TGTGCCAGCAGCCGATACGCGACTAGCGAAGAGACCCAGTACTTC. The rearrangement uses TRBV4-2 and TRBJ2-5; TRBD2 aligns across 8 bases. The CDR3 loop spans 15 amino acids. V trimming: 4 bases; J trimming: 3 bases; junction bases outside the gene matches: 7. Germline CDR1 is LGHNA and CDR2 is YNFKEQ.

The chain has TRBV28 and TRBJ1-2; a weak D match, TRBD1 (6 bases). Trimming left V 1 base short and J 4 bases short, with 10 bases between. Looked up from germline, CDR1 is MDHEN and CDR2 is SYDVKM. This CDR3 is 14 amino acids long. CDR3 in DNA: TGTGCCAGCAGTTTATTGACAGGAACCTATGGCTACACCTTC. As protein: CASSLLTGTYGYTF.

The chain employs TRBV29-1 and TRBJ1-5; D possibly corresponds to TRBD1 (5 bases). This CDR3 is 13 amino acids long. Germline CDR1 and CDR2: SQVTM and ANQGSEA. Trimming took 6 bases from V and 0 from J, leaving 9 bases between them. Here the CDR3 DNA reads TGCAGCGTGGGACTTAATAGCAATCAGCCCCAGCATTTT. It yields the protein CSVGLNSNQPQHF.

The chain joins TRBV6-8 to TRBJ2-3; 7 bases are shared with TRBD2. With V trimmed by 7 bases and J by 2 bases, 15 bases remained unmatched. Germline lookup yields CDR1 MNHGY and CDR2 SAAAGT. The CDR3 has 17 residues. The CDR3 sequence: CASTPSGATPLTDTQYF. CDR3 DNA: TGTGCCAGCACCCCCAGCGGGGCCACCCCCCTCACAGATACGCAGTATTTT.

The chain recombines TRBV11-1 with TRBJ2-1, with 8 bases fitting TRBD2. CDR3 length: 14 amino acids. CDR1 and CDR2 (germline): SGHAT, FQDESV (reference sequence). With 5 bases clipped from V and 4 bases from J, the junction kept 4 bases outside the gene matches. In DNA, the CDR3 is TGTGCCAGCAGCCGGGAGGGGGGATACAATGAGCAGTTCTTC. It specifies CASSREGGYNEQFF.

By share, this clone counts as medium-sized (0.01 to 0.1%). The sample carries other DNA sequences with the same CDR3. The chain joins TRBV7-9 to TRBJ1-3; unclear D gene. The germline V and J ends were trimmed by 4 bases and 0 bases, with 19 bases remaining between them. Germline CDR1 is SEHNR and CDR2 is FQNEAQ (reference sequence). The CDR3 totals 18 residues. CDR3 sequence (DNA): TGTGCCAGCAGCTCCACCGAACTGACAACCTCCTCTGGAAACACCATATATTTT. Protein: CASSSTELTTSSGNTIYF.

The CDR3 here is CASSTGQPGNTIYF. CDR3 DNA sequence: TGTGCCAGCAGCACGGGACAGCCTGGAAACACCATATATTTT. V usage is TRBV7-6 and J usage is TRBJ1-3; 7 bases agree with TRBD1. Germline CDR1 SGHVS, CDR2 FNYEAQ. The CDR3 loop spans 14 amino acids. V was clipped by 5 bases and J by 2 bases; unmatched bases: 3. The full variable domain, rest sourced from reference TRBV7-6 and TRBJ1-3, is GAGVSQSPRYKVTKRGQDVALRCDPISGHVSLYWYRQALGQGPEFLTYFNYEAQQDKSGLPNDRFSAERPEGSISTLTIQRTEQRDSAMYRCASSTGQPGNTIYFGEGSWLTVV.

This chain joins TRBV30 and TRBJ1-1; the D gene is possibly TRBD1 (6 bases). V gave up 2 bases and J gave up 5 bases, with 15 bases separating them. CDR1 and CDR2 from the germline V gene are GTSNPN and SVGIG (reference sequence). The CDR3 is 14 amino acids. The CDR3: CAWSRGGRWTEAFF. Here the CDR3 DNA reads TGTGCCTGGAGTAGGGGGGGGCGTTGGACTGAAGCTTTCTTT.